One sample yielded the 13 T cell receptor beta chains listed below, sequenced in a study of T cell responses to AZD1222 COVID-19 vaccine (dated by TCRdb to the early 2020s). Libraries came from the immunoSEQ multiplex PCR assay. TCRdb re-hosts the immuneACCESS table, in-frame sequences only. Its copies lack some clones; in the studies checked, an unresolved V gene accounts for under half of them, and the cause for the rest is not known. In this sample the table shows about 110,000 clones, about 90% of which occur a single time. About 4.9% of the sample belongs to the ten largest clones. This specimen's time point label, per the study, means: baseline before first vaccination. The material was peripheral blood, obtained on day 0 of AZD1222 vaccination. These receptors all come from an adult in good health.

The chain couples TRBV5-1 to TRBJ2-7; 11 bases line up with TRBD1. This CDR3 comprises 14 residues. Trimming took 4 bases from V and 3 from J; bases not matched to a gene: 3. The V gene's germline CDR1 is SGHRS and CDR2 YFSETQ. CDR3 loop: CASSAGTGGYEQYF. CDR3 bases: TGCGCCAGCAGCGCCGGGACAGGGGGCTACGAGCAGTACTTC.

The rearrangement joins TRBV5-1 to TRBJ2-2; 7 bases match TRBD1. The CDR3 contains 14 residues. Trimming cost V 3 bases and J 4 bases; bases outside gene matches: 3. Germline V gene lookup returns CDR1 SGHRS and CDR2 YFSETQ. CDR3 protein: CASSSGQATGELFF. CDR3 in DNA: TGCGCCAGCAGCTCCGGACAGGCCACCGGGGAGCTGTTTTTT.

A few counts support this clone. The chain has TRBV13 and TRBJ2-5; D is unresolved. The CDR3 length is 12 residues. Germline loops: CDR1 PRHDT, CDR2 FYEKMQ (reference sequence). V was trimmed by 4 bases and J by 5 bases, leaving 8 bases between them. In DNA, the CDR3 is TGTGCCAGCAGCTCAAGGTGGGAGACCCAGTACTTC. Amino acid sequence: CASSSRWETQYF.

The V call is TRBV6-5, the J call TRBJ1-1; D call uncertain. The CDR3 runs 12 residues. Germline CDR1 MNHEY, CDR2 SVGAGI. With 6 bases removed from V and 5 bases from J, the gap between germline ends came to 10 bases. The CDR3 DNA reads as TGTGCCAGCAGCGGGGTCGCGACTGAAGCTTTCTTT. Residues: CASSGVATEAFF.

The gene calls are TRBV10-1 and TRBJ1-6; 9 bases fit TRBD1. The junction had 4 bases not matched to a gene; V was cut back by 4 bases and J by 9 bases. CDR3 length: 14 amino acids. CDR1 is WNHNN, CDR2 SYGVQD, per germline (reference sequence). The CDR3 bases are TGCGCCAGCAGTGCCCGGGACAGGGCTTCACCCCTCCACTTT. It yields the protein CASSARDRASPLHF.

The rearrangement joins TRBV3-1 (or the pseudogene TRBV3-2) to TRBJ2-1, with D tentatively TRBD1 or TRBD2 (5 bases each). Trimming removed 4 bases from V and 9 bases from J, with 13 bases in between. Germline V CDR1 and CDR2: LGHDT, YNNKEL (reference sequence). The CDR3 length is 13 residues. CDR3 amino acids: CASSPIGTSEQFF. CDR3 nucleotides: TGTGCCAGCAGCCCGATCGGGACCTCTGAGCAGTTCTTC.

The chain employs TRBV30 and TRBJ1-5; a possible D gene is TRBD1 (5 bases). The CDR3 loop spans 12 amino acids. The germline V gene has CDR1 GTSNPN and CDR2 SVGIG (reference sequence). This chain's CDR3 is CSAGRKDQPQHF. The CDR3 nucleotides read TGTTCCGCGGGGCGGAAAGATCAGCCCCAGCATTTT. The entire variable domain, with the rest obtained from reference TRBV30 and TRBJ1-5, is as follows: SQTIHQWPATLVQPVGSPLSLECTVEGTSNPNLYWYRQAAGRGLQLLFYSVGIGQISSEVPQNLSASRPQDRQFILSSKKLLLSDSGFYLCSAGRKDQPQHFGDGTRLSIL.

V and J are TRBV12-3 or TRBV12-4 and TRBJ2-1, with D unclear. Trimming removed 5 bases from V and 10 bases from J, with 9 bases in between. This CDR3 spans 11 amino acids. The CDR3 bases are TGTGCCAGCAGTAGGACCGGGGAGCAGTTCTTC. This sequence encodes CASSRTGEQFF.

The chain is built from TRBV12-3 or TRBV12-4 and TRBJ2-1; D might be TRBD2 (5 bases). V was trimmed by 8 bases and J by 8 bases, leaving 16 bases between them. CDR3 length: 13 residues. Here the CDR3 reads CASHSSAVHEQFF. In nucleotides, the CDR3 is TGTGCCAGCCATTCTTCAGCGGTCCATGAGCAGTTCTTC.

The chain carries TRBV11-3 and TRBJ2-2; D remains unclear. The germline V and J ends were trimmed by 1 base and 5 bases, with 5 bases remaining between them. This CDR3 has 13 residues. The germline V gene encodes CDR1 SGHNT and CDR2 YENEEA. The CDR3 loop reads CASSLVATGELFF. The DNA of the CDR3 is TGTGCCAGCAGCTTAGTCGCGACCGGGGAGCTGTTTTTT.

This chain links TRBV19 with TRBJ1-2; the D gene is possibly TRBD1 (5 bases). Trimming took 7 bases from V and 4 from J, leaving 16 bases between them. From germline, CDR1 is LNHDA and CDR2 SQIVND (reference sequence). The CDR3 length is 14 residues. The CDR3 sequence is CASMRVGVGYGYTF. Written as DNA, the CDR3 is TGTGCCAGTATGCGTGTGGGGGTGGGCTATGGCTACACCTTC.

This clone was seen only once. The chain links TRBV19 to TRBJ2-2; 11 nucleotides match TRBD2. Germline V gene lookup returns CDR1 LNHDA and CDR2 SQIVND (reference sequence). The ends lost 6 bases at V and 4 bases at J; junction bases unmatched: 4. The CDR3 has 15 residues. The DNA for the CDR3 is TGTGCCAGTAGGGTAGCGGGAGGGTTCACCGGGGAGCTGTTTTTT. Translation gives CASRVAGGFTGELFF.

The table lists this clone with a count of one. This chain links TRBV3-1 (or the pseudogene TRBV3-2) with TRBJ1-5, with D possibly matching TRBD1 (6 bases). The CDR3 has 16 amino acids. CDR1 is LGHDT and CDR2 is YNNKEL in the germline V gene (reference sequence). V lost 0 bases and J lost 7, with 16 bases in between. This CDR3 reads CASSQDRGGGGQPQHF. Written as DNA, the CDR3 is TGTGCCAGCAGCCAAGATCGGGGGGGCGGGGGACAGCCCCAGCATTTT.